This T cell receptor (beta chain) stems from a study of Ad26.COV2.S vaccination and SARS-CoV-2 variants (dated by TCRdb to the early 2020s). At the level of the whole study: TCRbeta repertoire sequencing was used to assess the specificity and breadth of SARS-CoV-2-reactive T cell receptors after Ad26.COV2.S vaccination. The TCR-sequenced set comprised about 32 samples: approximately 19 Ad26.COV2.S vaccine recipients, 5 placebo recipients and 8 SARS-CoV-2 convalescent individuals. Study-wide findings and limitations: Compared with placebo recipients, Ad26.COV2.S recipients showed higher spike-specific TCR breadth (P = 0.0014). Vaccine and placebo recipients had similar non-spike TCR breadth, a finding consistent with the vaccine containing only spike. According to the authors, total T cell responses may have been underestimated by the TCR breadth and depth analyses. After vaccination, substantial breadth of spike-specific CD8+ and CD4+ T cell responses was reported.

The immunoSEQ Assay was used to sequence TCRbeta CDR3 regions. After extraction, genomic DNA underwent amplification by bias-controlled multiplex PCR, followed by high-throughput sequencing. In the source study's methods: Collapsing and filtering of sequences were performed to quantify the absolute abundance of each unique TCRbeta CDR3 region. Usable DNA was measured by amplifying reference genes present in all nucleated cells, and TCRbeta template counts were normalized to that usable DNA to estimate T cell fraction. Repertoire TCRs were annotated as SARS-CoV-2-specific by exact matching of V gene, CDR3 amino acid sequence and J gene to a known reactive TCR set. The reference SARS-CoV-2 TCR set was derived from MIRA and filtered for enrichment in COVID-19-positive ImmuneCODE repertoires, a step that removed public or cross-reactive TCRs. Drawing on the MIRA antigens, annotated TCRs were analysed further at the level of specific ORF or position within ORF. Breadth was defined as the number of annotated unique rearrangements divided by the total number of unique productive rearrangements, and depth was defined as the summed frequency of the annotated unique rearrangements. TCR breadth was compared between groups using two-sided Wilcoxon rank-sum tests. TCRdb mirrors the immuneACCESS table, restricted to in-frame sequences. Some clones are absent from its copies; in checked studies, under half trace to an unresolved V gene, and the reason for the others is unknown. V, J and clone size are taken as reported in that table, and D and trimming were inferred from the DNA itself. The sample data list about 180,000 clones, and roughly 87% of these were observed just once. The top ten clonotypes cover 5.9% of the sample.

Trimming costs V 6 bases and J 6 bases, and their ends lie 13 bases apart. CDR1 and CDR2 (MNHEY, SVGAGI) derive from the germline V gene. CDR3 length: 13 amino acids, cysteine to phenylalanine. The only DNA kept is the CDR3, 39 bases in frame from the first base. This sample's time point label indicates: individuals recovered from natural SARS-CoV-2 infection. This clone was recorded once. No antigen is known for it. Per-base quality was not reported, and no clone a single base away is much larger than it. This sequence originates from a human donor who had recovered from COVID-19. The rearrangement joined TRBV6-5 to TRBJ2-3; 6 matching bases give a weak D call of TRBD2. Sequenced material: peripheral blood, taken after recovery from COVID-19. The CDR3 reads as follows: CASRLGGGDTQYF. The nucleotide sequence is TGTGCCAGCAGGCTAGGTGGGGGGGATACGCAGTATTTT.